This T cell receptor (beta chain) was recorded in a study of glioma-infiltrating T cells after dendritic cell vaccination. This CDR3 is 14 amino acids long. CDR1 is MNHNS, CDR2 SASEGT, per germline. Deletions cut 5 bases from V and 2 bases from J, with 12 bases between. The table came from immunoSEQ multiplex PCR; TCRdb's copy has only in-frame clones and leaves some out. The sample records around 62,000 clones, 75% to 85% being singletons. The sequencing here drew on blood, taken before dendritic cell vaccination. The clonotype originates from a human donor with glioblastoma. The chain employs TRBV6-1 and TRBJ1-1; weak D call: TRBD1 (6 bases). The CDR3 DNA is TGTGCCAGCAGTTCAAGGACAGATAACACTGAAGCTTTCTTT. Encoded protein: CASSSRTDNTEAFF.